A selection of T cell receptor beta chains follows, all from one sample in a study of blood T cell repertoires in COVID-19. Libraries were prepared by immunoSEQ multiplex PCR; TCRdb keeps only in-frame clonotypes and omits some of them. This sample has 120,000 to 150,000 clones, with 70% to 90% found just once. The specimen was peripheral blood. The receptors derive from a man aged 45-65 years with acute or convalescent COVID-19. The CDR3 runs from the conserved cysteine through the conserved F or W. The D gene is left open where the match is weak. For some rows the clone size is stated as once, few or many, or as a class when expanded; others skip it.

D gene	V gene	clone size	J gene	CDR3 DNA	CDR3 protein
TRBD2	TRBV4-1	-	TRBJ2-7	TGCGCCAGCAGGTCTTGGCTAGCGGGAACGGGCGAGCAGTACTTC	CASRSWLAGTGEQYF
-	TRBV24-1	-	TRBJ2-1	TGTGCCATTTCCCCCGGCTCCTACAATGAGCAGTTCTTC	CAISPGSYNEQFF
TRBD1	TRBV12-3/TRBV12-4	few	TRBJ2-2	TGTGCCAGCAGGACAGGGGACACCGGGGAGCTGTTTTTT	CASRTGDTGELFF
-	TRBV4-1	-	TRBJ2-3	TGCGCCAGCAGCCCGCCACGCGGAGGAGATACGCAGTATTTT	CASSPPRGGDTQYF
-	TRBV7-9	-	TRBJ2-1	TGTGCCAGCAGCACCCAGGGGCACGAGCAGTTCTTC	CASSTQGHEQFF
-	TRBV12-3/TRBV12-4	-	TRBJ1-2	TGTGCCAGCAGTTATGCAGGGGCCTATGGCTACACCTTC	CASSYAGAYGYTF
TRBD2	TRBV7-2	-	TRBJ2-1	TGTGCCAGCAGCGTACTAGCGGGGGGGAACAATGAGCAGTTCTTC	CASSVLAGGNNEQFF
-	TRBV7-9	-	TRBJ1-3	TGTGCCAGCAGCTTTTCCACAGGGCCAAGCTCTGGAAACACCATATATTTT	CASSFSTGPSSGNTIYF
TRBD2	TRBV14	-	TRBJ2-7	TGTGCCAGCAGCCAGGGGGACGGCGGGGGCTACGAGCAGTACTTC	CASSQGDGGGYEQYF
-	TRBV7-2	few	TRBJ1-5	TGTGCCAGCAGCTTGTCCCGGGGGGGGCAGCCCCAGCATTTT	CASSLSRGGQPQHF
-	TRBV10-3	-	TRBJ1-4	TGTGCCATCAGTGAAAGGGGAGGGGACAATGAAAAACTGTTTTTT	CAISERGGDNEKLFF
-	TRBV28	-	TRBJ2-5	TGTGCCAGCAGTTTACCTAGCACAAACCAAGAGACCCAGTACTTC	CASSLPSTNQETQYF
-	TRBV7-9	once	TRBJ2-7	TGTGCCAGCAGCCCAGGGAGGGGGTCCGCCTACGAGCAGTACTTC	CASSPGRGSAYEQYF
-	TRBV28	once	TRBJ2-7	TGTGCCAGCAGCCAGGGGCCCAGCTCCTACGAGCAGTACTTC	CASSQGPSSYEQYF
-	TRBV5-6	once	TRBJ1-2	TGTGCCAGCAGCCAGGCGGGGGCTAACTATGGCTACACCTTC	CASSQAGANYGYTF
-	TRBV5-5	-	TRBJ2-6	TGTGCCAGCAGCTTGGTTGGTACTACAACTGGGGCCAACGTCCTGACTTTC	CASSLVGTTTGANVLTF
TRBD1	TRBV18	-	TRBJ1-3	TGTGCCAGCTCCTTCGGGACAGGGGGCTCCGGAAACACCATATATTTT	CASSFGTGGSGNTIYF
-	TRBV30	-	TRBJ1-5	TGTGCCTGGGATCACGGGGGGGGTGATCAGCCCCAGCATTTT	CAWDHGGGDQPQHF
-	TRBV21-1	-	TRBJ1-1	TGTGCCAGCAGCCGATTTACGGAGCAGGGGAGGGTGAACACTGAAGCTTTCTTT	CASSRFTEQGRVNTEAFF
-	TRBV25-1	-	TRBJ1-1	TGTGCCAGCAGTTTTTCAGCTGAAGCTTTCTTT	CASSFSAEAFF
TRBD2	TRBV28	-	TRBJ2-1	TGTGCCAGCAGTTATGATACCGGGACTAGCCTACCCAATGAGCAGTTCTTC	CASSYDTGTSLPNEQFF
TRBD1	TRBV18	-	TRBJ2-5	TGTGCCAGCTCACTACTGGACAGGGGGTTACGAGAGACCCAGTACTTC	CASSLLDRGLRETQYF
TRBD2	TRBV5-1	-	TRBJ2-1	TGCGCCAGCAGCTCCGGGACTAGCGGGATTGGGGATGAGCAGTTCTTC	CASSSGTSGIGDEQFF
TRBD1	TRBV10-3	-	TRBJ2-7	TGTGCCATCAGAGAGACAGGGGGCTCGAGCTCCTACGAGCAGTACTTC	CAIRETGGSSSYEQYF
TRBD1	TRBV10-3	-	TRBJ2-7	TGTGCCATCAGTGGGCGACAGGGGGCGGTGACCTACGAGCAGTACTTC	CAISGRQGAVTYEQYF
TRBD2	TRBV3-1/TRBV3-2	once	TRBJ2-1	TGTGCCAGCAGCCAAGGCGGGAGCTACAATGAGCAGTTCTTC	CASSQGGSYNEQFF
TRBD2	TRBV18	-	TRBJ2-7	TGTGCCAGCTCTCCGGCTAGCGGGAGTGGGTCCTACGAGCAGTACTTC	CASSPASGSGSYEQYF